This T cell receptor (beta chain) was profiled in a study of T cells in tuberculosis. Study in general: Sequenced TCRs come from CD1B-GMM tetramer-binding T cells. IGRA-negative adolescents, IGRA-positive adolescents with latent tuberculosis and adults with active tuberculosis formed this South African cohort.

On average around 100,000 T cells per donor were immunosequenced. Comment on this clone: Its antigen is unidentified.

Method: immunoSEQ multiplex PCR; TCRdb's copy keeps in-frame clones and lacks some. The top ten hold around 4.9% of the sample, which has approximately 28,000 clones, about 92% seen once. In germline, CDR1 is SGHTA, CDR2 FQGNSA. V was trimmed by 10 bases and J by 4 bases, leaving 17 bases between them. The CDR3 has 14 amino acids. The study's findings and limits: Smaller distances to GMM-specific TCRs suggested their expansion in active tuberculosis.

The sequencing sample was made of PBMCs. J is TRBJ2-1 and V is TRBV7-2; tentatively, D is TRBD2 (6 bases). The clonotype originates from a donor between 10 and 35 years old with latent tuberculosis or without tuberculosis infection. The CDR3 protein is CANRGTPMYNEQFF. The CDR3 DNA reads TGTGCCAACCGCGGGACTCCAATGTACAATGAGCAGTTCTTC.